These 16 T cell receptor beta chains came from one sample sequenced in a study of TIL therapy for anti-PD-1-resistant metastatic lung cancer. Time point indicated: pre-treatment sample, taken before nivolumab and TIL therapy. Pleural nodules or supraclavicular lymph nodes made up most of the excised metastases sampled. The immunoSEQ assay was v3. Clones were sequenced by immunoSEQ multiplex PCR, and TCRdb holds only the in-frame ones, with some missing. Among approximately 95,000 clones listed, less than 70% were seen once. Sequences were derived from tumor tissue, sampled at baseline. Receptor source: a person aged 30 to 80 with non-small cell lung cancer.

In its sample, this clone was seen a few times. The CDR3 region is CASSFGTGGEQYF. For the CDR3, the DNA is TGTGCCAGCAGCTTCGGGACAGGCGGGGAGCAGTACTTC. This chain uses TRBV7-2 with TRBJ2-7; TRBD1 matches at 8 bases. This CDR3 is 13 amino acids long. Trimming at V came to 3 bases and at J to 7 bases, leaving 5 bases not matched to a gene. Looked up from germline, CDR1 is SGHTA and CDR2 is FQGNSA.

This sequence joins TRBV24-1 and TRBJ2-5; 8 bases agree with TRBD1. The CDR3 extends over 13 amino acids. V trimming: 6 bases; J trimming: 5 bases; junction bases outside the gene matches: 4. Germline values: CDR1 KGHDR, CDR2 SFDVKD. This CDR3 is CATSRQGTETQYF. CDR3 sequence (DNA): TGTGCCACCAGTCGACAGGGGACGGAGACCCAGTACTTC.

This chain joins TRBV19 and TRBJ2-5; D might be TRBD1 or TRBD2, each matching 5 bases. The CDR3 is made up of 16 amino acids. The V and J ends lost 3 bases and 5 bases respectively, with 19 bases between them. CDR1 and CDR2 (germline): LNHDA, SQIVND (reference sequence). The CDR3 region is CASSIGEGLNFETQYF. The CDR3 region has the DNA TGTGCCAGTAGTATCGGAGAGGGGCTCAATTTCGAGACCCAGTACTTC.

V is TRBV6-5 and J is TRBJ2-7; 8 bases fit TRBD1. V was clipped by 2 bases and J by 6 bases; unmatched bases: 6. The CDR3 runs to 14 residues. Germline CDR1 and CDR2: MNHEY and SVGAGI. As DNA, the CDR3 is TGTGCCAGCAGTTACGTGACAGGGGTTGGCGAGCAGTACTTC. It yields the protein CASSYVTGVGEQYF.

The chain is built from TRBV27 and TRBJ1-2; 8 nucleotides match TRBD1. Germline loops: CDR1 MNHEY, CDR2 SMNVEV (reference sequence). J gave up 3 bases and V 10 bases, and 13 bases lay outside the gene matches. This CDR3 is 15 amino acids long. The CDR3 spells CATSPGGAWDYGYTF. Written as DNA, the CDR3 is TGTGCCACATCTCCAGGGGGCGCTTGGGACTATGGCTACACCTTC.

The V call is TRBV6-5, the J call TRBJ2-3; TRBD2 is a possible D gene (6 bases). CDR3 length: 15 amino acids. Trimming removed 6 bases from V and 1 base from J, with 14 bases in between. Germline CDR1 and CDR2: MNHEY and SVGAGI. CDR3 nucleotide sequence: TGTGCCAGCAGCCAAGGGACTCCGCGCACAGATACGCAGTATTTT. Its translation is CASSQGTPRTDTQYF.

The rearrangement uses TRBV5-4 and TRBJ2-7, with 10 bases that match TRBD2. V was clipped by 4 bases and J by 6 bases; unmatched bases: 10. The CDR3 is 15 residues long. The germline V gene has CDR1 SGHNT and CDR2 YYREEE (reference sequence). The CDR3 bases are TGTGCCAGCAGCAAACTAGCGGGATTGTTGGGCGAGCAGTACTTC. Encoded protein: CASSKLAGLLGEQYF.

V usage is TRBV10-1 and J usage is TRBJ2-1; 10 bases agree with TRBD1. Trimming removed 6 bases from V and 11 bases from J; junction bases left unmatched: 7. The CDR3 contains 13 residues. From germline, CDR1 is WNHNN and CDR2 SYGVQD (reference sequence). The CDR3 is CASSSGTGVKQFF. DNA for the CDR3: TGCGCCAGCAGCTCCGGGACAGGGGTTAAGCAGTTCTTC.

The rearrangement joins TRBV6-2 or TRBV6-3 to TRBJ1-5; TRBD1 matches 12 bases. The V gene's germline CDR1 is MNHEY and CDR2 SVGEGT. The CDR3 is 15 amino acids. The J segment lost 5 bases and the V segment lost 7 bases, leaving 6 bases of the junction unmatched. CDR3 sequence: CASTPGQGAHQPQHF. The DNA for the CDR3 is TGTGCCAGCACCCCGGGACAGGGGGCCCATCAGCCCCAGCATTTT.

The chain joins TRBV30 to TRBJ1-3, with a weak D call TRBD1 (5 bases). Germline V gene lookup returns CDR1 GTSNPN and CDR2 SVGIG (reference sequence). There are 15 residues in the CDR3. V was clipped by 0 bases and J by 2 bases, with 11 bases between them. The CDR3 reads CAWSVSGTPGNTIYF. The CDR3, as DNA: TGTGCCTGGAGTGTCTCAGGGACCCCTGGAAACACCATATATTTT.

CDR3 region: CAGEVLAGGPGYEQYF. CDR3 DNA sequence: TGTGCCGGGGAGGTTCTAGCGGGAGGGCCGGGTTACGAGCAGTACTTC. The J gene is TRBJ2-7, the V gene TRBV19; TRBD2 matches at 12 bases. This CDR3 spans 16 amino acids. The V gene end was trimmed by 11 bases and the J gene end by 4 bases; junction bases not matched to a gene: 15. In germline, CDR1 is LNHDA, CDR2 SQIVND (reference sequence).

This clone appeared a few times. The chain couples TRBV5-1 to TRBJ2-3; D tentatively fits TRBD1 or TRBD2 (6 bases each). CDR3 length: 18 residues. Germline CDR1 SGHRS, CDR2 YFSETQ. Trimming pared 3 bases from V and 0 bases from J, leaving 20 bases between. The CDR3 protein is CASSSYPPSGASTDTQYF. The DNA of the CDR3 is TGCGCCAGCAGCTCCTACCCTCCATCGGGGGCTAGCACAGATACGCAGTATTTT.

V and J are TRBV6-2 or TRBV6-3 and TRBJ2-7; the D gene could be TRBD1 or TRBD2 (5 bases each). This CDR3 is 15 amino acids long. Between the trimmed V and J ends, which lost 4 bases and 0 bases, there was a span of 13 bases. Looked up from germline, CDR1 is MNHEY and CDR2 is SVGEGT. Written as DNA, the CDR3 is TGTGCCAGCAGTTTGAATGTAGGGACCTCCTACGAGCAGTACTTC. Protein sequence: CASSLNVGTSYEQYF.

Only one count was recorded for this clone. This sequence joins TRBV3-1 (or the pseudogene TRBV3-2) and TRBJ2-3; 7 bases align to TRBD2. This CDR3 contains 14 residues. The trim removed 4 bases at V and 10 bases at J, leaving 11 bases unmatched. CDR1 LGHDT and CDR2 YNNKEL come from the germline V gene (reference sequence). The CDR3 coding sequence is TGTGCCAGCAGCCCCGGACTAGTTCCCCACCCGCAGTATTTT. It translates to CASSPGLVPHPQYF.

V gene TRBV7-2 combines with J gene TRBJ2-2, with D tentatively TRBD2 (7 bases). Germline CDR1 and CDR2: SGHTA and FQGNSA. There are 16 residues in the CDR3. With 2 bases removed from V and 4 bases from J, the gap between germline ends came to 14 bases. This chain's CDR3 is CASSLWGGMGTGELFF. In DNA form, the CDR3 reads TGTGCCAGCAGCTTATGGGGGGGCATGGGCACCGGGGAGCTGTTTTTT.

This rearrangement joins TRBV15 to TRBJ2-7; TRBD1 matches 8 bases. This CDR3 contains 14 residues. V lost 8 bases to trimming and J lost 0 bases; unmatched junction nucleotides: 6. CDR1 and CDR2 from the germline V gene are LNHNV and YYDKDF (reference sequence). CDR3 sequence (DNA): TGTGCCACCCGGCACCAGGGGGCCTCCTACGAGCAGTACTTC. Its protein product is CATRHQGASYEQYF.